This paragraph covers one TCR beta chain sequence. The antigen this receptor binds is unknown. No qualities accompany the bases; no much larger clone lies one base away. The cohort was made up of 500 to 850 healthy bone marrow donors. Cohort members were all nominally healthy when sampled, although unrecorded immune exposures were likely present. The donor was CMV seronegative and belonged to the group of over 300 seronegative cohort members. Every donor gave a peripheral blood sample, and the peripheral blood mononuclear cells from that sample were used for TCR beta sequencing. Genomic DNA was extracted from the blood cell samples with the Qiagen DNeasy Blood Extraction Kit. Library generation was performed with the immunoSEQ multiplex PCR assay. The multiplex PCR relied on a mix of 60 forward primers for TCR Vbeta segments and 13 reverse primers for TCR Jbeta segments. The CDR3 region of rearranged TCR beta genes was amplified from genomic DNA by a multiplex PCR assay. Amplified TCR beta libraries were sequenced as 87-base-pair reads on the Illumina HiSeq System. Per the authors' processing: A later analysis tallied approximately 87 million unique TCR beta chains across the 666 repertoires, and around 12 million of those chains were shared by two or more donors. Raw reads were error-corrected and collapsed into unique sequences with a nearest-neighbor algorithm that merged closely related sequences to remove PCR and sequencing errors. V, D and J gene segments were assigned by aligning CDR3 sequences to IMGT reference sequences. For a sequence to be retained, a match of at least six nucleotides was required to both a V gene segment and a J gene segment. Rearrangements were classified as productive when the CDR3 lacked stop codons and remained in frame with V and J, and all other rearrangements were classified as non-productive. CDR3 was defined according to IMGT convention as the region running from the second conserved V-encoded cysteine to the conserved J-encoded phenylalanine. Sequences without an unambiguous match to a single V gene segment were excluded from the earlier analysis of about 640 of the donors. An earlier analysis of roughly 590 of the donors called V segments functional above 56.7% productive rearrangements and segregating when the between-donor standard deviation exceeded 5%. A statistical classification framework was built to diagnose cytomegalovirus status from the catalog of TCR beta chain sequences. In a later analysis, V and J genes were assigned by comparing TCR nucleotide sequences against IMGT/GENE-DB human TR gene sequences. In a later analysis, CDR3 sequences and most-parsimonious VDJ recombination scenarios were assigned using the TCRdist pipeline. In a later analysis, each TCR beta chain was defined by its CDR3 amino acid sequence together with its V-gene family, and reads lacking a unique V-gene family were excluded. A later analysis removed several hundred highly shared, low-generation-probability nucleotide sequences to deal with suspected cross-contamination and a sequencing artifact. In a later analysis, a clonal expansion index for each public chain was calculated from normalized within-repertoire ranks of inferred template counts. Generation probabilities in a later analysis came from a VDJ recombination model fitted to out-of-frame rearrangements, and those results were checked against IGoR. In a later analysis, TCR-TCR, TCR-HLA and TCR-CMV co-occurrence was scored with hypergeometric tests, and a repertoire-size bias correction was applied to TCR pairs. A later analysis estimated false discovery rates by permuting HLA or CMV assignments 20 times. In a later analysis, co-occurring TCRs were grouped using DBSCAN, and TCRdist sequence similarity was added for clustering within HLA-allele-positive subsets. Repertoires with fewer than 30,000 or more than 120,000 public chains were left out of co-occurrence clustering, as were five repertoires with anomalous nucleotide sharing. TCRdb provides this immuneACCESS table in a form limited to in-frame rearrangements. Some clones are lacking; in checked studies, under half of them reflect an unresolved V gene, and why the rest are absent is not known. D and trimming were read from the DNA, whereas the V and J calls and clone size are those reported in that table. This sample comprises roughly 160,000 clones, about 80% of them detected only once. The top ten clones comprise about 1.3% of the sample.

CDR1 and CDR2 were assigned from the germline V gene (reference sequence) as SGHNT and YYREEE. V is reduced by 5 bases and J by 4 bases, leaving a spacing of 9 bases between them. The CDR3 goes from the cysteine to the phenylalanine over 13 residues. Only the CDR3 DNA is retained, 39 bases long and in frame from the first base. This sample stems from a study of cytomegalovirus exposure and HLA in healthy donors (dated by TCRdb to about 2017). General notes on the study: In an earlier analysis of under 600 of the donors, around 300 Gb of sequence data and 100 million or so unique TCR beta sequences from about 180 million T cells were reported. The genetic ancestry cluster associated with self-reported Caucasian donors included 81% of the roughly 400 genotyped donors. All discovery cohort repertoires had been generated on a single sequencing platform. High-throughput TCR immunosequencing, statistical association of individual TCRs with disease status, and machine learning were combined to predict cytomegalovirus infection status. The number of typed donors differed by locus: about 629-630 for A, B, C, DRB1 and DQB1; about 520 for DQA1; approximately 600 for DPA1; and around 450 for DPB1. In a later genetic analysis, genome-wide SNP genotypes for about three fifths of the roughly 670 donors were used, and that subset was treated as a discovery cohort. An earlier analysis of 587 of the donors used high-throughput TCR beta sequencing to judge whether each TCR beta V gene segment behaved as functional or pseudogenic. Using immunosequencing, the study profiled T cell repertoires from around 680 subjects and related those repertoires to cytomegalovirus serostatus. HLA typing covered class I and class II loci at four-digit resolution. Approximately 300 gigabases of sequencing data and roughly 90 million unique TCR sequences were included in an early release covering 500 to 750 HLA-typed donors. In a later analysis, previously published TCR beta repertoires from several hundred donors were re-analyzed and high-resolution HLA genotyping was added so that TCR occurrence patterns could be studied. Donor age, sex, ethnicity and CMV serostatus were collected together with the repertoire data. Roughly 5 DR-DQ haplotypes were treated as single units for association and clustering because of strong linkage in the cohort. The study aimed to test whether cataloging public T cell receptors could reveal signatures of past pathogen exposure. Across approximately 420 genotyped donors of the cohort, an average of about 240,000 unique TCR beta nucleotide sequences per donor were sequenced, and 15% to 20% of those sequences were non-productive. Along with the roughly 700-subject first cohort, a separate validation cohort of some 130 different subjects was used. Rather than drawing on any new phenotypic data, the later analysis identified candidate immune exposures from TCR beta sequences and the way those sequences occurred across donors.

Results the study describes overall, beyond this receptor: Most TCR sequences were seen in very few donors, while some public TCRs were found in many individuals. Presence/absence analyses assumed roughly uniform sequencing depth across donors, an assumption that may not hold. Linkage disequilibrium might explain the correlated functional status among segregating V segments, but an unknown experimental factor could not be excluded. Approximately 18 rarely observed V segments, including chromosome 9 orphons, were excluded from the earlier analysis of a few hundred of the donors because counts were too low. An earlier analysis of around 540 of the donors showed that most TCR beta V segments appeared in productive rearrangements either about 90% or about 30% of the time, which broadly matched IMGT annotations. Specific HLA alleles were associated with over 15,000 TCR beta sequences at a false discovery rate of 0.05 in a later analysis. In vitro tests confirmed that three of the cytomegalovirus-associated TCR beta chains recognize cytomegalovirus antigens. CMV serostatus was the only immune exposure information available for the cohort. According to a later analysis, parvovirus B19, influenza, CMV and Epstein-Barr virus appeared linked to several top co-occurrence clusters. The authors suggested that the approach could potentially be extended to other disease states and immunological phenotypes. According to a later analysis, most CMV-associated TCR beta chains appeared to be HLA-restricted, and the HLA associations seemed to be driven largely by CMV exposure. A cluster of highly shared sequence variants was judged likely to represent a technical artifact of the sequencing pipeline. A further reported finding was that TCR beta sequences accurately predicted the HLA-A and HLA-B alleles for most subjects in the first cohort. V-gene and J-gene trimming of TCR beta chains was associated with a missense DCLRE1C variant in a later genetic analysis, and the association was replicated in an independent cohort. This cohort had only TCR beta chains sequenced, and the lack of alpha or paired-chain data limited which features could be detected. According to a later genetic analysis, donors in an Asian-associated ancestry cluster had fewer N-insertions in productive TCRs than the approximately 650-donor mean. A later analysis found that TCR association rates varied across HLA loci, with DRB1 alleles showing the most associated TCRs and HLA-C alleles the fewest. Cytomegalovirus status was reported to be diagnosed by the classifier with high specificity and sensitivity in both the original and validation cohorts. In the study, approximately 150 TCR beta chains were listed as associated with cytomegalovirus. A later analysis found that HLA-associated TCR beta chains were more clonally expanded and had lower generation probabilities than equally common non-associated chains. Some IMGT-functional V segments, including TRBV6-2 and TRBV6-3, could not be distinguished by the 87-base-pair reads and were therefore excluded. Because HLA typing was missing for some donors at each locus, association tests included only the typed subset. When HLA alleles, especially DR and DQ, strongly co-occurred, TCR associations were difficult to assign to individual alleles.

The sequence was obtained from a man aged 25 to 45 in good health and CMV-seronegative. The sequenced sample consisted of PBMCs. The chain employs TRBV5-4 and TRBJ1-4; the D gene lacks a confident call. The sequence in DNA is TGTGCCAGCAGACCGGGGATTAATGAAAAACTGTTTTTT. It translates to CASRPGINEKLFF.